The rows below give T cell receptor beta chains drawn from one sample of a study of Ad26.COV2.S vaccination and SARS-CoV-2 variants. This table comes from immunoSEQ multiplex PCR, and its TCRdb copy is limited to in-frame clones, with some not included. The sample has 300,000 to 400,000 clones, around four fifths seen once; the top ten hold under 2.5%. The material sequenced was peripheral blood, taken in a trial of Ad26.COV2.S vaccine versus placebo. These receptors were collected from a person between 18 and 65 years old who received the Ad26.COV2.S COVID-19 vaccine or a placebo. Each CDR3 is given with its conserved first and last residue. A D gene is named only where the DNA matches it firmly. Some rows have no size entry. The others give once, few or many, or a class for an expanded clone.

.,TRBJ2-1,TRBV28,TRBD1,TGTGCCAGTGGCCGGGACAGGGGAAACAATGAGCAGTTCTTC,CASGRDRGNNEQFF
.,TRBJ2-1,TRBV4-1,TRBD2,TGCGCCAGCAGCCAAGAGGCTAGCGGGCTTTACAATGAGCAGTTCTTC,CASSQEASGLYNEQFF
.,TRBJ2-7,TRBV20-1,.,TGCAGTGCTATCGGGACAAACGAGCAGTACTTC,CSAIGTNEQYF
.,TRBJ2-2,TRBV6-5,.,TGTGCCACCACCCCGTCATGGGGGGCCGGGGAGCTGTTTTTT,CATTPSWGAGELFF
many,TRBJ1-2,TRBV6-2/TRBV6-3,TRBD1,TGTGCCAGCAGTTACCGCGGGACAGGGTATGGCTACACCTTC,CASSYRGTGYGYTF
.,TRBJ2-3,TRBV4-2,TRBD2,TGTGCCAGCAGCCAAGTGATAGCGGGGGGGAGCACAGATACGCAGTATTTT,CASSQVIAGGSTDTQYF
.,TRBJ1-2,TRBV19,TRBD1,TGTGCCATTTCACAGGGGTTCCGCTATGGCTACACCTTC,CAISQGFRYGYTF
.,TRBJ2-5,TRBV5-1,.,TGCGCCAGCAGCTTAGAACTAGTGGCCCAACGGACCCAGTACTTC,CASSLELVAQRTQYF
.,TRBJ2-7,TRBV2,TRBD2,TGTGCCAGCAGTGATAGGCTAGCGGGCTACGAGCAGTACTTC,CASSDRLAGYEQYF
.,TRBJ1-2,TRBV5-1,.,TGCGCCAGCAGCTTGGACGGAAACTATGGCTACACCTTC,CASSLDGNYGYTF
.,TRBJ2-7,TRBV18,TRBD1,TGTGCCAGCTCATCATCCGGGACAGGGTTGGGGGAGCAGTACTTC,CASSSSGTGLGEQYF
many,TRBJ1-5,TRBV5-4,TRBD1,TGTGCCAGCAGCAGGACAGGGGAAAATCAGCCCCAGCATTTT,CASSRTGENQPQHF
once,TRBJ1-1,TRBV5-1,TRBD1,TGCGCCAGCAGCTGGGCAGGGGGGAACACTGAAGCTTTCTTT,CASSWAGGNTEAFF
.,TRBJ2-7,TRBV29-1,.,TGCAGCGTTGGACGGGGCGGGGCCCACTACGAGCAGTACTTC,CSVGRGGAHYEQYF
.,TRBJ2-3,TRBV29-1,.,TGCAGCGTGAAACGGGAAGATACGCAGTATTTT,CSVKREDTQYF
.,TRBJ1-1,TRBV7-2,TRBD1,TGTGCCAGCAGCACGACAGGGGTAGGGACTGAAGCTTTCTTT,CASSTTGVGTEAFF
once,TRBJ1-3,TRBV5-8,.,TGTGCCAGCCGAGGTGGGAACGCTGGAAACACCATATATTTT,CASRGGNAGNTIYF
.,TRBJ1-5,TRBV28,TRBD1,TGTGCCAGCAATGACAGGGTTAGCAATCAGCCCCAGCATTTT,CASNDRVSNQPQHF
.,TRBJ2-7,TRBV28,.,TGTGCCAGCAGTTTACCGCAGGGAAGCTCCTACGAGCAGTACTTC,CASSLPQGSSYEQYF
.,TRBJ2-3,TRBV6-5,TRBD1,TGTGCCAGCAGACTACAGGGGGAGACAGATACGCAGTATTTT,CASRLQGETDTQYF
.,TRBJ2-1,TRBV6-4,.,TGTGCCAGCACTGGATTCCCCGCAAGCTCCTACAATGAGCAGTTCTTC,CASTGFPASSYNEQFF
.,TRBJ1-2,TRBV6-5,.,TGTGCCAGCAGAGACTATGGCTACACCTTC,CASRDYGYTF
.,TRBJ2-5,TRBV3-1/TRBV3-2,.,TGTGCCAGCAGCACGGTGGAGACCCAGTACTTC,CASSTVETQYF
.,TRBJ2-7,TRBV11-2,.,TGTGCCAGCAGCTTAGTCGTCAGGGCCGAGCAGTACTTC,CASSLVVRAEQYF
.,TRBJ2-1,TRBV10-2,TRBD2,TGCGCCAGCAGAGGGACTAGCGGGGGATACAATGAGCAGTTCTTC,CASRGTSGGYNEQFF
.,TRBJ2-6,TRBV13,.,TGTGCCAGCGGCGGTTCTGGGGCCAACGTCCTGACTTTC,CASGGSGANVLTF
.,TRBJ1-5,TRBV6-5,TRBD1,TGTGCCAGCAGAGACCAGGGGGGATACAATCAGCCCCAGCATTTT,CASRDQGGYNQPQHF
.,TRBJ2-2,TRBV11-2,.,TGTGCCAGCAGCCAAGACAGTTACGGGGCCGGGGAGCTGTTTTTT,CASSQDSYGAGELFF
.,TRBJ2-7,TRBV21-1,.,TGTGCCAGCAGCAAAGAGGGTAGGGTGGACAGAACCTACGAGCAGTACTTC,CASSKEGRVDRTYEQYF
.,TRBJ2-3,TRBV6-5,.,TGTGCCAGCAGTTACCACCGGGGACACACAGATACGCAGTATTTT,CASSYHRGHTDTQYF
.,TRBJ2-6,TRBV27,TRBD1,TGTGCCAGCGGGACAGGCTCTTCTGGGGCCAACGTCCTGACTTTC,CASGTGSSGANVLTF
.,TRBJ1-2,TRBV7-9,TRBD1,TGTGCCAGCAGCTCCCTAACCGGGACAGGGGGATACTATGGCTACACCTTC,CASSSLTGTGGYYGYTF
.,TRBJ1-4,TRBV5-1,TRBD1,TGCGCCAGCAGCGTACAGGGGAGCACTAATGAAAAACTGTTTTTT,CASSVQGSTNEKLFF
.,TRBJ2-3,TRBV9,TRBD2,TGTGCCAGCAGCGCGAGGAGCGGGGGTCCAGATACGCAGTATTTT,CASSARSGGPDTQYF
.,TRBJ1-1,TRBV4-1,.,TGCGCCAGCAGCCATGGCCCTTTAAGGGCCCCCCAACGGACTGAAGCTTTCTTT,CASSHGPLRAPQRTEAFF
.,TRBJ2-2,TRBV5-1,.,TGCGCCAGCAGCTTCACACAGGGCGGGGAGCTGTTTTTT,CASSFTQGGELFF
.,TRBJ2-2,TRBV19,.,TGTGCCAGTAGTATAGGAGGTCAGACCACCGGGGAGCTGTTTTTT,CASSIGGQTTGELFF
.,TRBJ2-5,TRBV2,TRBD2,TGTGCCAGCAGTGGACTAGCGGTTTACCAAGAGACCCAGTACTTC,CASSGLAVYQETQYF
.,TRBJ1-5,TRBV2,.,TGTGCCAGCAGTGCGGGCGAGGAGGTAAAGCCCCAGCATTTT,CASSAGEEVKPQHF
.,TRBJ1-2,TRBV4-2,.,TGTGCCAGCAGCCAGGATACGTTTGACTATGGCTACACCTTC,CASSQDTFDYGYTF
.,TRBJ1-6,TRBV6-5,.,TGTGCCAGCAGTCGGGTCTCCGATAATTCACCCCTCCACTTT,CASSRVSDNSPLHF
.,TRBJ2-7,TRBV28,.,TGTGCCAGCAGAACACGGGACAAGCTCTCCTACGAGCAGTACTTC,CASRTRDKLSYEQYF
.,TRBJ2-2,TRBV6-2/TRBV6-3,.,TGTGCCAGCAGTCCGAACACCGGGGAGCTGTTTTTT,CASSPNTGELFF
few,TRBJ2-5,TRBV4-2,.,TGTGCCAGCAGCCCCCTTGCTAGCTCGGATGGGGAGACCCAGTACTTC,CASSPLASSDGETQYF
.,TRBJ2-2,TRBV9,.,TGTGCCAGCAGCGTAGGACCCCCGTCGAACACCGGGGAGCTGTTTTTT,CASSVGPPSNTGELFF
.,TRBJ1-3,TRBV7-2,.,TGTGCCAGCAGCCAAGACGGCAACACCATATATTTT,CASSQDGNTIYF
.,TRBJ2-1,TRBV7-3,TRBD2,TGTGCCAGCAGCCCCACTAGCGGGGGAAATGAGCAGTTCTTC,CASSPTSGGNEQFF
.,TRBJ1-5,TRBV6-5,TRBD1,TGTGCCAGCAGTAGGACAGGATTCAATCAGCCCCAGCATTTT,CASSRTGFNQPQHF
.,TRBJ2-2,TRBV7-2,.,TGTGCCAGCGGATTGACAGGTCTCGGGGAGCTGTTTTTT,CASGLTGLGELFF
.,TRBJ1-6,TRBV27,TRBD1,TGTGCCAGCAGGTCCGGGACAGCAACGAATTTCTTGCCCCTCCACTTT,CASRSGTATNFLPLHF
.,TRBJ2-7,TRBV5-1,TRBD1,TGCGCCAGCAGAGGGACAGGGGGAATCGACGAGCAGTACTTC,CASRGTGGIDEQYF
.,TRBJ1-1,TRBV6-5,.,TGTGCCAGCAGTTATACAGGAGGGGCGGCGACTGAAGCTTTCTTT,CASSYTGGAATEAFF
.,TRBJ1-2,TRBV6-5,TRBD1,TGTGCCAGCAGAAGAGGGAGGGGGGACAGCTATGGCTACACCTTC,CASRRGRGDSYGYTF
.,TRBJ2-1,TRBV19,.,TGTGCCAGTAGCGGGACGGTCCTTTACAATGAGCAGTTCTTC,CASSGTVLYNEQFF
.,TRBJ1-2,TRBV12-3/TRBV12-4,.,TGTGCCAGCGTGAGGGCGGGTGGCTACACCTTC,CASVRAGGYTF
.,TRBJ2-7,TRBV10-3,TRBD2,TGTGCCACCACTCAAGACGGGACTACCTACGAGCAGTACTTC,CATTQDGTTYEQYF
.,TRBJ1-2,TRBV6-1,.,TGTGCCAGCAGTGAAGAGTGGTCCGCCGGGGGCTATGGCTACACCTTC,CASSEEWSAGGYGYTF
.,TRBJ1-1,TRBV5-1,.,TGCGCCAGCAGTCAACAGGGTACCGGCACTGAAGCTTTCTTT,CASSQQGTGTEAFF